This TCR beta chain was documented in a study of regulatory T cells in long-lasting Graves disease. Study in general: Graves' patients, diagnosed recently, had received antithyroid drugs under 3 months.

Study-wide points: New patients shared fewer public clonotypes (around 980) than persistent patients did (roughly 2,500).

Combining iRepertoire HTBI primers with Arm-PCR of CDR3 regions, the authors built TCR beta libraries. In TCRdb, the multiplex PCR reads were re-called with MiXCR into one record per CDR3 protein. The sample consists of over 450,000 distinct CDR3 sequences, 9.5% to 15% of them appearing once. Time point reported: newly diagnosed GD, antithyroid drugs for less than 3 months. Construction of the TCR library relied on RNA isolated from PBMCs. Germline assignment: CDR1 GTSNPN and CDR2 SVGIG (reference sequence). The CDR3 runs to 14 residues. V lost 7 bases, J lost 8 bases, and 10 bases stayed unmatched. In this sample, this clonotype turned up many times. Its target is not known. In addition, the sample was reused for a study of T cells in Graves' hyperthyroidism and ophthalmopathy. That work contributes: The blood repertoire included most of the expanded thyroid clonotypes above 0.001. Separating ophthalmopathy from stable hyperthyroidism was achieved by a 13 V-J model.

V gene TRBV30 combines with J gene TRBJ1-4, with TRBD1 identical over 10 bases. Source: peripheral blood mononuclear cells (PBMCs), taken at new diagnosis, from a patient treated with antithyroid drugs. The TCR sequence derives from a woman aged 30 to 39 with Graves disease. The CDR3 DNA is TGTGCCTTGGATGCGGGACAGGGGAGAGAAAAACTGTTTTTT. This gives the protein CALDAGQGREKLFF.